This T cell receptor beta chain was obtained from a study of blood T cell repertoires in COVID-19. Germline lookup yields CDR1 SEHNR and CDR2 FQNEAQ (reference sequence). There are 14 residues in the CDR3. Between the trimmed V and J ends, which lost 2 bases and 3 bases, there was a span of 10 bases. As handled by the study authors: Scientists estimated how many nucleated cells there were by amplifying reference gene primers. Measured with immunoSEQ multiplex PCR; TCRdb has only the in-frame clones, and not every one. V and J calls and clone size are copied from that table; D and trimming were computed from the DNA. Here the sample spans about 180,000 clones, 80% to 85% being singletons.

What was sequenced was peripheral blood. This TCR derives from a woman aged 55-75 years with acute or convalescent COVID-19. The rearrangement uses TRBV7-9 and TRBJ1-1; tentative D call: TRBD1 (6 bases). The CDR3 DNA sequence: TGTGCCAGCAGCTTAATGGCAGGGGACACTGAAGCTTTCTTT. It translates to CASSLMAGDTEAFF. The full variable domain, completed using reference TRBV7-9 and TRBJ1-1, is DTGVSQNPRHKITKRGQNVTFRCDPISEHNRLYWYRQTLGQGPEFLTYFQNEAQLEKSRLLSDRFSAERPKGSFSTLEIQRTEQGDSAMYLCASSLMAGDTEAFFGQGTRLTVV.